This T cell receptor beta chain was documented in a study of Ad26.COV2.S vaccination and SARS-CoV-2 variants. Study overall: Recipients of Ad26.COV2.S got it intramuscularly, once or twice 56 days apart. Overall study findings and caveats: Total T cell responses, in the TCR breadth and depth analyses, may have been underestimated.

V was cut by 8 bases and J by 2 bases, with 13 bases left in between. This CDR3 is built from 13 residues. Germline CDR1 reads LNHDA; CDR2 reads SQIVND (reference sequence). Treatment in this sample: roughly 18 received Ad26.COV2.S at low or high dose, single or two shots; 5 received placebo; per-sample allocation not given. Day 63 after the first vaccine or placebo injection was the time point for sampling. Expressing Wuhan-strain SARS-CoV-2 spike, an Ad26 vector served as the vaccine. This clone was detected once. Its antigen is currently unknown. The protocol was immunoSEQ multiplex PCR, while the TCRdb copy is restricted to in-frame clones and leaves out a portion. The data show about 440,000 clones, about 90% seen once.

This TCR was recovered from a person between 18 and 59 years old who received the Ad26.COV2.S COVID-19 vaccine or a placebo. The chain recombines TRBV19 with TRBJ2-7, with D possibly matching TRBD1 (7 bases). Here the sequenced sample was peripheral blood, taken in a trial of Ad26.COV2.S vaccine versus placebo. Here the CDR3 DNA reads TGTGCCAGTGGGGGGACAGTTCCCTACGAGCAGTACTTC. This encodes CASGGTVPYEQYF.